These 29 T cell receptor beta chains originate from one sample sequenced in a study of immune cell composition in non-small cell lung cancer. The table came from immunoSEQ multiplex PCR; TCRdb's copy has only in-frame clones and leaves some out. The sample records several thousand clones, around 80% being singletons. Sequencing was performed on lung tumor tissue. The receptors come from a human donor with non-small cell lung cancer.

In its sample, this clone was seen a few times. The chain joins TRBV27 to TRBJ1-4, with TRBD1 as a possible D gene (6 bases). The CDR3 is 15 amino acids. Looked up from germline, CDR1 is MNHEY and CDR2 is SMNVEV (reference sequence). V dropped 6 bases and J dropped 6 bases, with 17 bases sitting between them. The CDR3 nucleotides are TGTGCCAGCAGCCGCGTCATGGGGGCGGATGAAAAACTGTTTTTT. Its translation is CASSRVMGADEKLFF.

The V gene is TRBV27, the J gene TRBJ1-5, with unresolved D. V shed 6 bases and J shed 2 bases, with 11 bases lying between them. There are 14 residues in the CDR3. Germline V lookup: CDR1 MNHEY, CDR2 SMNVEV (reference sequence). The CDR3 sequence is CASSPWRGNQPQHF. The CDR3 DNA sequence: TGTGCCAGCAGCCCGTGGCGGGGCAATCAGCCCCAGCATTTT.

V usage is TRBV5-8 and J usage is TRBJ2-2; D gene uncertain. Per the germline V gene, CDR1 is SGHTS and CDR2 is YDEGEE. The CDR3 is 14 amino acids. The V gene lost 2 bases and the J gene lost 1 base, with 6 bases spanning the gap. CDR3 protein: CASSLYGNTGELFF. The CDR3 DNA reads TGTGCCAGCAGCTTATACGGGAACACCGGGGAGCTGTTTTTT.

The chain is built from TRBV13 and TRBJ1-6; weak D call: TRBD1 (5 bases). Germline lookup yields CDR1 PRHDT and CDR2 FYEKMQ (reference sequence). V was trimmed by 8 bases and J by 0 bases, leaving 14 bases between them. This CDR3 has 16 residues. For the CDR3, the DNA is TGTGCCAGCGGGCAGGGCGACCTCTCCTATAATTCACCCCTCCACTTT. This gives the protein CASGQGDLSYNSPLHF.

This clone appeared a single time. The chain links TRBV5-4 to TRBJ2-7; TRBD2 is a possible D gene (5 bases). V was trimmed by 4 bases and J by 5 bases, leaving 19 bases between them. The CDR3 spans 15 residues. Per the germline V gene, CDR1 is SGHNT and CDR2 is YYREEE (reference sequence). CDR3 in amino acids: CASSRTGGKVDEQYF. CDR3 nucleotide sequence: TGTGCCAGCAGCCGGACTGGTGGGAAAGTGGACGAGCAGTACTTC.

In this sample, this clone turned up once. This chain connects TRBV6-5 to TRBJ2-1, with 12 positions matching TRBD2. V shed 4 bases, J shed 5 bases, and the junction held 0 bases outside the gene matches. Germline-derived CDR1 and CDR2 are MNHEY and SVGAGI. This CDR3 is built from 14 residues. As DNA, the CDR3 is TGTGCCAGCAGTTGGACTAGCGGGGACAATGAGCAGTTCTTC. Its protein is CASSWTSGDNEQFF.

This clone was found once. The chain joins TRBV29-1 to TRBJ1-1; 9 bases are shared with TRBD1. The V gene end was trimmed by 7 bases and the J gene end by 5 bases; junction bases not matched to a gene: 8. The CDR3 runs 13 residues. Germline V lookup: CDR1 SQVTM, CDR2 ANQGSEA. CDR3 amino acids: CSASQGARTEAFF. CDR3 DNA sequence: TGCAGCGCGTCACAGGGGGCGCGGACTGAAGCTTTCTTT. The full variable domain, in which reference TRBV29-1 and TRBJ1-1 provide the parts outside the CDR3, is SAVISQKPSRDICQRGTSLTIQCQVDSQVTMMFWYRQQPGQSLTLIATANQGSEATYESGFVIDKFPISRPNLTFSTLTVSNMSPEDSSIYLCSASQGARTEAFFGQGTRLTVV.

The chain's CDR3 is CASKSGGVNYGYTF. CDR3 in DNA: TGTGCCAGTAAATCTGGCGGTGTTAACTATGGCTACACCTTC. The rearrangement links TRBV19 to TRBJ1-2; no clear D. V lost 7 bases to trimming and J lost 1 base, with 13 bases between them. Germline CDR1 LNHDA, CDR2 SQIVND (reference sequence). CDR3 length: 14 amino acids.

The V call is TRBV30, the J call TRBJ2-6, with D possibly matching TRBD2 (6 bases). This CDR3 contains 16 residues. Trimming pared 3 bases from V and 0 bases from J, leaving 12 bases between. Germline V gives CDR1 GTSNPN, CDR2 SVGIG (reference sequence). CDR3 amino acids: CAWRAGGDSGANVLTF. The CDR3 DNA reads TGTGCCTGGAGGGCAGGAGGGGACTCTGGGGCCAACGTCCTGACTTTC.

The chain joins TRBV28 to TRBJ2-7; 9 nucleotides match TRBD1. The germline V gene encodes CDR1 MDHEN and CDR2 SYDVKM. CDR3 length equals 14 residues. Unmatched junction bases numbered 7, after V lost 6 bases and J lost 4 bases. The CDR3 loop reads CASRDRDRAYEQYF. The DNA for the CDR3 is TGTGCCAGCAGAGACCGGGACAGGGCTTACGAGCAGTACTTC.

The chain has TRBV19 and TRBJ1-1; D gene uncertain. CDR3 length: 13 residues. The germline gives CDR1 LNHDA, CDR2 SQIVND (reference sequence). V gave up 7 bases and J gave up 3 bases, with 12 bases separating them. The CDR3 nucleotides read TGTGCCAGTAAGGCGGGTAGGGACACTGAAGCTTTCTTT. Amino acid sequence: CASKAGRDTEAFF.

V gene TRBV5-1 combines with J gene TRBJ1-5; 7 bases agree with TRBD1. Looked up from germline, CDR1 is SGHRS and CDR2 is YFSETQ. The CDR3 covers 13 residues. The ends lost 4 bases at V and 8 bases at J; junction bases unmatched: 6. The CDR3 loop is CASSAGTDKPQHF. The CDR3 coding sequence is TGCGCCAGCAGCGCCGGGACAGATAAGCCCCAGCATTTT.

The chain carries TRBV27 and TRBJ2-7; a weak D match, TRBD2 (5 bases). This CDR3 is 13 amino acids long. Germline V lookup: CDR1 MNHEY, CDR2 SMNVEV (reference sequence). Trimming shortened V by 4 bases and J by 0 bases, and 7 bases separated the two germline ends. CDR3 DNA sequence: TGTGCCAGCAGTTGGACTGACTCCTACGAGCAGTACTTC. This sequence encodes CASSWTDSYEQYF.

The J gene is TRBJ1-5, the V gene TRBV28, with D maybe TRBD1 (6 bases). The CDR3 spans 15 residues. The germline V gene encodes CDR1 MDHEN and CDR2 SYDVKM. V lost 11 bases, J lost 4 bases, and 21 bases lay in between. CDR3 bases: TGTGCCGCTCGATTAGCGGGACAACGAAATCAGCCCCAGCATTTT. It translates to CAARLAGQRNQPQHF.

The chain recombines TRBV28 with TRBJ1-5, with a tentative D call TRBD1 (5 bases). Between the trimmed V and J ends, which lost 0 bases and 0 bases, there was a span of 9 bases. The CDR3 is made up of 16 amino acids. Germline-derived CDR1 and CDR2 are MDHEN and SYDVKM. The CDR3 loop is CASSLWAGPSNQPQHF. CDR3 DNA sequence: TGTGCCAGCAGTTTATGGGCAGGGCCTAGCAATCAGCCCCAGCATTTT. The complete variable domain, with remaining parts taken from reference TRBV28 and TRBJ1-5, reads DVKVTQSSRYLVKRTGEKVFLECVQDMDHENMFWYRQDPGLGLRLIYFSYDVKMKEKGDIPEGYSVSREKKERFSLILESASTNQTSMYLCASSLWAGPSNQPQHFGDGTRLSIL.

The chain is built from TRBV10-1 and TRBJ2-7; 7 nucleotides agree with TRBD1. CDR1 is WNHNN, CDR2 SYGVQD, per germline (reference sequence). CDR3 size: 15 residues. Trimming cost V 5 bases and J 0 bases; bases outside gene matches: 7. CDR3 in DNA: TGCGCCAGCAGTCCGGACAGGTTCCACTCCTACGAGCAGTACTTC. This encodes CASSPDRFHSYEQYF.

The chain carries TRBV10-3 and TRBJ2-1; TRBD2 matches at 12 bases. Losses at the gene ends were 6 bases for V and 8 bases for J; bases not matched to a gene: 8. The CDR3 spans 15 residues. Per the germline V gene, CDR1 is ENHRY and CDR2 is SYGVKD. CDR3 in amino acids: CAISTPSGGGHEQFF. The CDR3 nucleotides are TGTGCCATCAGCACCCCTAGCGGGGGGGGCCATGAGCAGTTCTTC.

The rearrangement uses TRBV7-6 and TRBJ1-5; D gene unclear. V was trimmed by 5 bases and J by 4 bases, leaving 9 bases between them. The CDR3 has 13 amino acids. The V gene's germline CDR1 is SGHVS and CDR2 FNYEAQ. This CDR3 is CASSLTPNQPQHF. The DNA for the CDR3 is TGTGCCAGCAGCCTAACCCCGAATCAGCCCCAGCATTTT. Full variable domain (outside the CDR3, taken from reference TRBV7-6 and TRBJ1-5): GAGVSQSPRYKVTKRGQDVALRCDPISGHVSLYWYRQALGQGPEFLTYFNYEAQQDKSGLPNDRFSAERPEGSISTLTIQRTEQRDSAMYRCASSLTPNQPQHFGDGTRLSIL.

The chain recombines TRBV5-1 with TRBJ1-5, with D maybe TRBD1 (6 bases). The CDR3 sequence is 13 residues long. Germline V gene sequence: CDR1 SGHRS, CDR2 YFSETQ. The V end was cut by 4 bases, the J end by 5 bases, with 10 bases between. The CDR3 is CASSPTGYQPQHF. In DNA form, the CDR3 reads TGCGCCAGCAGCCCGACAGGATATCAGCCCCAGCATTTT.

V gene TRBV9 combines with J gene TRBJ1-1; TRBD1 might be the D (6 bases). Germline loops: CDR1 SGDLS, CDR2 YYNGEE. Deletions cut 1 base from V and 3 bases from J, with 13 bases between. The CDR3 contains 15 residues. CDR3 loop: CASSVMTRGDTEAFF. As DNA, the CDR3 is TGTGCCAGCAGCGTAATGACCAGGGGTGACACTGAAGCTTTCTTT. Based on the CDR3 plus reference TRBV9 and TRBJ1-1, the full variable domain is DSGVTQTPKHLITATGQRVTLRCSPRSGDLSVYWYQQSLDQGLQFLIQYYNGEERAKGNILERFSAQQFPDLHSELNLSSLELGDSALYFCASSVMTRGDTEAFFGQGTRLTVV.

The genes are TRBV6-6 and TRBJ2-1; 15 nucleotides line up with TRBD2. There are 16 residues in the CDR3. From germline, CDR1 is MNHNY and CDR2 SVGAGI (reference sequence). The V and J ends lost 6 bases and 7 bases, in that order; junction bases with no gene match: 7. CDR3 in amino acids: CASRDTGTSGGNEQFF. CDR3 in DNA: TGTGCCAGCAGAGATACCGGGACTAGCGGGGGGAATGAGCAGTTCTTC.

On this clone itself: A junction boundary mismatches the germline segment, possibly from a read error. J is TRBJ2-2 and V is TRBV29-1, with D perhaps TRBD2 (6 bases). The CDR3 has 14 amino acids. The germline V gene encodes CDR1 SQVTM and CDR2 ANQGSEA. CDR3 DNA sequence: TGCAGCGTTTTTGACCAGGTATCCACCGGGGGGCTGTTTTTT. Amino acids: CSVFDQVSTGGLFF.

The gene calls are TRBV11-3 and TRBJ2-3; D remains ambiguous. This CDR3 has 14 amino acids. In germline, CDR1 is SGHNT, CDR2 YENEEA. Trimming took off 0 bases at V and 1 base at J, with 5 bases between the two ends. The CDR3 region has the DNA TGTGCCAGCAGCTTAGATGCGGGCACAGATACGCAGTATTTT. It yields the protein CASSLDAGTDTQYF.

This clone was counted once. The J gene is TRBJ2-1, the V gene TRBV7-3, with a tentative D call TRBD2 (6 bases). The germline CDR1 and CDR2 sequences are SGHTA and FQGTGA. V lost 5 bases and J lost 6, with 17 bases in between. This CDR3 has 15 residues. CDR3 residues: CASSPGEAHGNEQFF. The CDR3 coding sequence is TGTGCCAGCAGCCCCGGGGAGGCGCATGGCAATGAGCAGTTCTTC.

This clone has just a few counts. The gene calls are TRBV6-1 and TRBJ2-3; no reliable D call. The length of the CDR3 is 16 residues. V gave up 2 bases and J gave up 0 bases, with 12 bases separating them. Germline V CDR1 and CDR2: MNHNS, SASEGT. The CDR3: CASSELVASSTDTQYF. The DNA of the CDR3 is TGTGCCAGCAGTGAATTAGTAGCTTCTAGCACAGATACGCAGTATTTT.

The V call is TRBV7-3, the J call TRBJ2-5, with 7 bases identical to TRBD1. Trimming cost V 6 bases and J 5 bases; bases outside gene matches: 6. This CDR3 spans 13 amino acids. Germline V lookup: CDR1 SGHTA, CDR2 FQGTGA. The CDR3 loop reads CASSKTGEETQYF. CDR3 bases: TGTGCCAGCAGTAAAACAGGGGAGGAGACCCAGTACTTC.

The J gene is TRBJ2-7, the V gene TRBV11-2; a weak D match, TRBD2 (6 bases). In germline, CDR1 is SGHAT, CDR2 FQNNGV. The CDR3 has 11 amino acids. V lost 5 bases and J lost 12, with 14 bases in between. CDR3 residues: CASSAGSRGYF. The CDR3, as DNA: TGTGCCAGCAGCGCGGGGTCCCGAGGGTACTTC.

The gene calls are TRBV10-3 and TRBJ2-2, with TRBD2 identical over 9 bases. The CDR3 is 16 residues long. The ends lost 8 bases at V and 6 bases at J; junction bases unmatched: 13. Germline CDR1 is ENHRY and CDR2 is SYGVKD. CDR3 nucleotide sequence: TGTGCCATCGGTCAGGGTAGCGGGGGAATAGCCGGGGAGCTGTTTTTT. Encoded protein: CAIGQGSGGIAGELFF.

V is TRBV29-1 and J is TRBJ2-5; D is perhaps TRBD2 (7 bases). This CDR3 region has 14 residues. V was shortened by 1 base and J by 4 bases, with 13 bases between the two germline ends. The V gene's germline CDR1 is SQVTM and CDR2 ANQGSEA. DNA for the CDR3: TGCAGCGTTGAAGGGGGGGGCTTTCGAGAGACCCAGTACTTC. As protein: CSVEGGGFRETQYF. Variable domain in full (rest from reference TRBV29-1 and TRBJ2-5): SAVISQKPSRDICQRGTSLTIQCQVDSQVTMMFWYRQQPGQSLTLIATANQGSEATYESGFVIDKFPISRPNLTFSTLTVSNMSPEDSSIYLCSVEGGGFRETQYFGPGTRLLVL.